A single sample is the source of the 16 T cell receptor beta chains below, sequenced in a study of blood T cell repertoires in COVID-19. TCRdb's copy holds only in-frame clones and misses some; the assay was immunoSEQ multiplex PCR. The sample holds about 300,000 clones, 86% seen once. Sequencing was performed on PBMCs or T cells enriched from blood (not recorded which). The source of these receptors is a young man who had recovered from COVID-19.

This clone was recorded once. The rearrangement links TRBV4-1 to TRBJ1-2; D is ambiguous. Germline V gene sequence: CDR1 MGHRA, CDR2 YSYEKL. The CDR3 has 13 amino acids. V was shortened by 0 bases and J by 2 bases, with 4 bases between the two germline ends. CDR3 region: CASSQDRNYGYTF. CDR3 nucleotide sequence: TGCGCCAGCAGCCAAGACAGGAACTATGGCTACACCTTC.

The chain has TRBV30 and TRBJ1-2; D is undetermined. V was clipped by 5 bases and J by 4 bases, with 8 bases between them. CDR3 length: 11 amino acids. Germline V lookup: CDR1 GTSNPN, CDR2 SVGIG (reference sequence). The CDR3 sequence is CAWETSYGYTF. In nucleotides, the CDR3 is TGTGCCTGGGAGACTTCCTATGGCTACACCTTC.

The chain carries TRBV28 and TRBJ1-3; D uncertain. The CDR3 covers 15 residues. Germline CDR1 is MDHEN and CDR2 is SYDVKM. Trimming took off 6 bases at V and 0 bases at J, with 12 bases between the two ends. CDR3 sequence: CASRPQSGSGNTIYF. CDR3 bases: TGTGCCAGCAGGCCCCAGAGCGGCTCTGGAAACACCATATATTTT.

The chain joins TRBV7-8 to TRBJ1-3, with 8 nucleotides matching TRBD1. Germline loops: CDR1 SGHVS, CDR2 FQNEAQ. V trimming: 6 bases; J trimming: 0 bases; junction bases outside the gene matches: 4. The CDR3 is made up of 15 amino acids. The CDR3 is CASRNDRGSGNTIYF. The CDR3 DNA reads as TGTGCCAGCAGAAACGACAGGGGCTCTGGAAACACCATATATTTT. The complete variable domain, with remaining parts taken from reference TRBV7-8 and TRBJ1-3, reads GAGVSQSPRYKVAKRGQDVALRCDPISGHVSLFWYQQALGQGPEFLTYFQNEAQLDKSGLPSDRFFAERPEGSVSTLKIQRTQQEDSAVYLCASRNDRGSGNTIYFGEGSWLTVV.

The chain uses TRBV19 and TRBJ2-7; the D is unclear. The CDR3 runs 13 residues. The germline gives CDR1 LNHDA, CDR2 SQIVND (reference sequence). V gave up 4 bases and J gave up 2 bases, with 9 bases separating them. DNA for the CDR3: TGTGCCAGTAGTAACTACATAACCTACGAGCAGTACTTC. Amino acid sequence: CASSNYITYEQYF.

The rearrangement links TRBV14 to TRBJ2-7; D not certain. Between the trimmed V and J ends, which lost 5 bases and 4 bases, there was a span of 18 bases. This CDR3 region has 15 residues. Germline CDR1 and CDR2: SGHDN and FVKESK. CDR3 sequence reads: CASSTHPPGRYEQYF. The CDR3 nucleotides are TGTGCCAGCAGCACCCACCCCCCGGGTCGGTACGAGCAGTACTTC.

The count of this clone is one. The chain combines TRBV15 with TRBJ2-3, with 7 bases matching TRBD1. Trimming removed 0 bases from V and 4 bases from J; junction bases left unmatched: 7. The CDR3 extends over 16 amino acids. From germline, CDR1 is LNHNV and CDR2 YYDKDF (reference sequence). For the CDR3, the DNA is TGTGCCACCAGCAGAGATGAAGGGGGCCCCCCAGATACGCAGTATTTT. Translating gives CATSRDEGGPPDTQYF.

This clone was seen more than once but under ten times. This rearrangement joins TRBV4-1 to TRBJ1-5, with D maybe TRBD1 (5 bases). This CDR3 comprises 17 residues. Trimming removed 3 bases from V and 1 base from J, with 16 bases in between. Germline V gene sequence: CDR1 MGHRA, CDR2 YSYEKL. The CDR3: CASSHPVGGVSNQPQHF. The CDR3 coding sequence is TGCGCCAGCAGCCATCCCGTGGGGGGGGTGAGCAATCAGCCCCAGCATTTT.

The chain recombines TRBV5-1 with TRBJ2-7; 8 bases map to TRBD1. CDR1 is SGHRS and CDR2 is YFSETQ in the germline V gene. The CDR3 length is 15 residues. V lost 4 bases and J lost 3; bases outside the gene matches: 9. The CDR3 coding sequence is TGCGCCAGCAGCCTGACAGGGGAGCCCCACTACGAGCAGTACTTC. This sequence encodes CASSLTGEPHYEQYF.

The rearrangement links TRBV24-1 to TRBJ2-3; 8 bases align to TRBD2. Germline V gives CDR1 KGHDR, CDR2 SFDVKD. With V trimmed by 8 bases and J by 2 bases, 11 bases remained unmatched. This CDR3 contains 16 residues. This CDR3 reads CATTGRTSTDTDTQYF. CDR3 in DNA: TGTGCCACCACCGGGAGGACTAGCACCGACACAGATACGCAGTATTTT.

This clone was recorded once. This chain links TRBV6-5 with TRBJ2-1; tentative D call: TRBD2 (5 bases). Trimming left V 3 bases short and J 4 bases short, with 10 bases between. The CDR3 consists of 14 residues. CDR1 MNHEY and CDR2 SVGAGI come from the germline V gene. The CDR3 nucleotides read TGTGCCAGCAGTTATCTCGGCGGGTACAATGAGCAGTTCTTC. It codes for CASSYLGGYNEQFF.

In its sample, this clone was seen a few times. V usage is TRBV10-3 and J usage is TRBJ2-6; D gene uncertain. This CDR3 region has 16 residues. The germline V gene has CDR1 ENHRY and CDR2 SYGVKD. With 10 bases removed from V and 0 bases from J, the gap between germline ends came to 16 bases. The DNA for the CDR3 is TGTGCCACCCCAGGCCCGCCGGCCTCTGGGGCCAACGTCCTGACTTTC. As protein: CATPGPPASGANVLTF.

V gene TRBV19 combines with J gene TRBJ1-2, with D tentatively TRBD1 (5 bases). Germline lookup yields CDR1 LNHDA and CDR2 SQIVND (reference sequence). The CDR3 sequence is 12 residues long. The ends were cut back, 11 bases at V and 7 bases at J, with 17 bases in the middle. The CDR3 is CALTRGDGGYTF. For the CDR3, the DNA is TGTGCCCTTACTCGGGGGGATGGTGGCTACACCTTC. The full variable domain, rest sourced from reference TRBV19 and TRBJ1-2, is DGGITQSPKYLFRKEGQNVTLSCEQNLNHDAMYWYRQDPGQGLRLIYYSQIVNDFQKGDIAEGYSVSREKKESFPLTVTSAQKNPTAFYLCALTRGDGGYTFGSGTRLTVV.

The chain employs TRBV11-2 and TRBJ2-1; 15 bases agree with TRBD2. This CDR3 spans 16 amino acids. CDR1 and CDR2 (germline): SGHAT, FQNNGV. V shed 5 bases and J 8 bases; nucleotides not matched to a gene: 7. Here the CDR3 DNA reads TGTGCCAGCAGCCCGGGACTAGCGGGGGGTTGGGATGAGCAGTTCTTC. Protein product: CASSPGLAGGWDEQFF.

The chain uses TRBV2 and TRBJ2-1; D remains ambiguous. CDR3 length equals 17 residues. Per germline, CDR1 SNHLY and CDR2 FYNNEI. V was trimmed by 8 bases and J by 0 bases, leaving 20 bases between them. Written as DNA, the CDR3 is TGTGCCAGCCTTCGGCGGCTTATCACCGTCTCCTACAATGAGCAGTTCTTC. It encodes CASLRRLITVSYNEQFF.

This rearrangement joins TRBV7-9 to TRBJ2-7; 8 bases map to TRBD1. CDR1 and CDR2 (germline): SEHNR, FQNEAQ (reference sequence). The CDR3 is 14 amino acids. With V trimmed by 5 bases and J by 9 bases, 12 bases remained unmatched. The CDR3 nucleotides read TGTGCCAGCAGCCCGACCGCGACAGGGGAGGCGCAGTACTTC. It translates to CASSPTATGEAQYF.